This TCR beta chain was identified in a study of neoadjuvant anti-PD-1 for oral cavity cancer. In the study overall: Non-progressing patients received a fourth nivolumab dose near day 43, then surgery on days 50-56. Points from the study as a whole: Higher pretreatment blood Treg/Th17 ratios correlated with higher pretreatment blood and lower post-treatment tumor TCRbeta clonality. After neoadjuvant nivolumab, PBMC T cell clonality was significantly higher in non-responders than responders.

Germline V gene data show CDR1 as MRHNA and CDR2 as SNTAGT. The germline V and J ends were trimmed by 5 bases and 4 bases, with 11 bases remaining between them. The CDR3 length is 14 residues. Clones were read by immunoSEQ multiplex PCR, and TCRdb kept only the in-frame ones, dropping some. The table shows some 15,000 clones, with around two thirds occurring only once. By its share, this clone is medium-sized (0.01 to 0.1%). Its antigen is still unknown. Analysis of PBMCs was direct, with no culture step. The TCR was taken from a person between 40 and 80 years old with oral cavity squamous cell carcinoma. The chain uses TRBV6-4 and TRBJ2-2, with D possibly matching TRBD2 (5 bases). The starting material was PBMCs, obtained before nivolumab (anti-PD-1) treatment. The CDR3 sequence: CASSQRGSTGELFF. The CDR3 DNA sequence: TGTGCCAGCAGTCAACGGGGAAGCACCGGGGAGCTGTTTTTT.